This T cell receptor (beta chain) was recorded in a study of shared clonotypes between healthy human individuals. Study results and caveats: Exclusively blood specimens were collected; tissue repertoires likely differ.

About this clone: Its antigen remains unidentified.

Profiled with immunoSEQ multiplex PCR; TCRdb holds only in-frame clones, not every one. Among 450,000 or so clones listed, roughly 80% were seen once. Germline CDR1 and CDR2: SGHDT and YYEEEE. The ends were cut back, 0 bases at V and 4 bases at J, with 7 bases in the middle. The CDR3 has 13 residues. The chain recombines TRBV5-6 with TRBJ1-2; D unresolved. The sequence was collected from a woman between 40 and 55 years old in good health. Some clones in this sample may be carry-over from other donors' samples. The sequenced sample was PBMCs. CDR3 region: CASSLDKIYGYTF. The DNA of the CDR3 is TGTGCCAGCAGCTTGGATAAAATCTATGGCTACACCTTC. The variable domain in full, completed from reference TRBV5-6 and TRBJ1-2, reads DAGVTQSPTHLIKTRGQQVTLRCSPKSGHDTVSWYQQALGQGPQFIFQYYEEEERQRGNFPDRFSGHQFPNYSSELNVNALLLGDSALYLCASSLDKIYGYTFGSGTRLTVV.